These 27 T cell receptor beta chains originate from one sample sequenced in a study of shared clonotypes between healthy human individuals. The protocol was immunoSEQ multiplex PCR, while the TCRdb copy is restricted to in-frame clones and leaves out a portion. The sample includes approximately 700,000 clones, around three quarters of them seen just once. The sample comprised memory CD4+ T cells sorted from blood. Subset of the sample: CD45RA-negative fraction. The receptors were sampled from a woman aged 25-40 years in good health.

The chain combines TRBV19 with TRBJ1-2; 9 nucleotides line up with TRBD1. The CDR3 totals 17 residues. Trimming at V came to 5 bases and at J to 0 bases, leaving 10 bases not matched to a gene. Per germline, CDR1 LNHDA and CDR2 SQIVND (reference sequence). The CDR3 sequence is CASSPGQGTTTNYGYTF. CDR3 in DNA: TGTGCCAGTAGTCCGGGACAGGGAACGACGACTAACTATGGCTACACCTTC.

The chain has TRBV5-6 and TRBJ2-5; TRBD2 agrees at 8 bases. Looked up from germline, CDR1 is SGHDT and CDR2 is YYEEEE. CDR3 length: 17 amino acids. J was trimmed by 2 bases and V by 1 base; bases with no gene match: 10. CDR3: CASSLRTGGPRQETQYF. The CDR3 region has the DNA TGTGCCAGCAGCTTGAGGACGGGAGGGCCCCGACAAGAGACCCAGTACTTC.

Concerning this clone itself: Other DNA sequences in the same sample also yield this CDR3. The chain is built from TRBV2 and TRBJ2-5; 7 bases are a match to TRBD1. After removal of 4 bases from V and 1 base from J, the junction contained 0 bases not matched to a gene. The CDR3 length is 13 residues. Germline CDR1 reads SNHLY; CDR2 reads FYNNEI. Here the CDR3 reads CASSGTGQETQYF. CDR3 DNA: TGTGCCAGCAGTGGGACAGGCCAAGAGACCCAGTACTTC.

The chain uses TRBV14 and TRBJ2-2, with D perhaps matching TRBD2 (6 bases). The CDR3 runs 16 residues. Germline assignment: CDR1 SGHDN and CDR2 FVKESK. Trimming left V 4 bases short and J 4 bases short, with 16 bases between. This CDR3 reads CASSPPGVLGTGELFF. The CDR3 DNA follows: TGTGCCAGCAGCCCTCCGGGGGTTTTGGGCACCGGGGAGCTGTTTTTT.

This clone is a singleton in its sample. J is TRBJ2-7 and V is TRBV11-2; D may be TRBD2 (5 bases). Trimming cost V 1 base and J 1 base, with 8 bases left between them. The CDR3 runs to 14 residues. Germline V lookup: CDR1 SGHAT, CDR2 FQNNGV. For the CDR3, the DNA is TGTGCCAGCAGCTTAGGTGCGGGTTCCTACGAGCAGTACTTC. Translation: CASSLGAGSYEQYF.

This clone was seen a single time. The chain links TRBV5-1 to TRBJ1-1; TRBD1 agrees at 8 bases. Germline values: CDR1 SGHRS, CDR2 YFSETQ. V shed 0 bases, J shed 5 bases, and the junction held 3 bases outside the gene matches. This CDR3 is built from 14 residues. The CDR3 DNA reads TGCGCCAGCAGCTTGGGGACAGGGACGACTGAAGCTTTCTTT. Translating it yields CASSLGTGTTEAFF.

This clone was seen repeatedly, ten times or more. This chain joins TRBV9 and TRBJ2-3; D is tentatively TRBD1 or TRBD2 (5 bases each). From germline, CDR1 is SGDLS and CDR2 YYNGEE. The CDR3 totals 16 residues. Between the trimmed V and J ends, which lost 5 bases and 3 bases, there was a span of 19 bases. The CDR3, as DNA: TGTGCCAGCAGTCTAGGGACCCGGGGTGGTACAGATACGCAGTATTTT. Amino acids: CASSLGTRGGTDTQYF.

The CDR3 here is CASSSGGGSIGEQFF. DNA of the CDR3: TGTGCCAGCAGTTCCGGCGGCGGGTCGATCGGTGAGCAGTTCTTC. The chain combines TRBV27 with TRBJ2-1; D possibly corresponds to TRBD2 (5 bases). Trimming shortened V by 4 bases and J by 9 bases, and 19 bases separated the two germline ends. This CDR3 region has 15 residues. Germline CDR1 and CDR2: MNHEY and SMNVEV (reference sequence).

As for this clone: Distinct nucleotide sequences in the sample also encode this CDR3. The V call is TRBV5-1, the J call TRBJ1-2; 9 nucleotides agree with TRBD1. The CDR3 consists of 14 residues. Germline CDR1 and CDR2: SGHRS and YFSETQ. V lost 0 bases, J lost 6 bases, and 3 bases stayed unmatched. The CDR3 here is CASSLATGGDGYTF. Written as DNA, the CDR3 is TGCGCCAGCAGCTTGGCCACAGGGGGCGATGGCTACACCTTC. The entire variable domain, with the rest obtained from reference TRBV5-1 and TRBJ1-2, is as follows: KAGVTQTPRYLIKTRGQQVTLSCSPISGHRSVSWYQQTPGQGLQFLFEYFSETQRNKGNFPGRFSGRQFSNSRSEMNVSTLELGDSALYLCASSLATGGDGYTFGSGTRLTVV.

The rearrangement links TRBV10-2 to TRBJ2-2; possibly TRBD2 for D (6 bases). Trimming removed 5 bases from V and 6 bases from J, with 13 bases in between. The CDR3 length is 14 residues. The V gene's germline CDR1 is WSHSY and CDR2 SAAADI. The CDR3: CASSWDPGAGELFF. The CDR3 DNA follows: TGCGCCAGCAGTTGGGACCCGGGGGCCGGGGAGCTGTTTTTT.

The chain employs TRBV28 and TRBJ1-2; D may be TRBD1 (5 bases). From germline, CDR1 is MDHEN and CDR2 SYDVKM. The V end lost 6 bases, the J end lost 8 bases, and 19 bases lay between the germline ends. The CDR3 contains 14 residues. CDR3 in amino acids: CASRPWGRDEGYTF. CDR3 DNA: TGTGCCAGCAGACCATGGGGCCGGGATGAGGGCTACACCTTC.

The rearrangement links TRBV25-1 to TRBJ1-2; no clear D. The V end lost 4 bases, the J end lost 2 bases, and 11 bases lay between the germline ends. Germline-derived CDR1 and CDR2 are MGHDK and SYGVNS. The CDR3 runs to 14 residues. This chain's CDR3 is CASSAKHGNYGYTF. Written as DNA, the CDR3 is TGTGCCAGCAGTGCCAAGCACGGGAACTATGGCTACACCTTC.

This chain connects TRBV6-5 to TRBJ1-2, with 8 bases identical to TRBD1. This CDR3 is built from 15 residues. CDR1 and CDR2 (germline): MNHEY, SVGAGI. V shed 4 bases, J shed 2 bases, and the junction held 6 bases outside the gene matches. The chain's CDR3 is CASSLGTGVNYGYTF. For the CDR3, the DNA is TGTGCCAGCAGTTTGGGGACAGGAGTCAACTATGGCTACACCTTC.

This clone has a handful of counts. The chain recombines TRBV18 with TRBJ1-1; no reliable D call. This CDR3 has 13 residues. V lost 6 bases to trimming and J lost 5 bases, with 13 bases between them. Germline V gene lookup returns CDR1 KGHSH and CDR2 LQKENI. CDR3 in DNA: TGTGCCAGCTCTGAAGGAGTAGAGACTGAAGCTTTCTTT. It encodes CASSEGVETEAFF. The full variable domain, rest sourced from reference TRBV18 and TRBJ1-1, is NAGVMQNPRHLVRRRGQEARLRCSPMKGHSHVYWYRQLPEEGLKFMVYLQKENIIDESGMPKERFSAEFPKEGPSILRIQQVVRGDSAAYFCASSEGVETEAFFGQGTRLTVV.

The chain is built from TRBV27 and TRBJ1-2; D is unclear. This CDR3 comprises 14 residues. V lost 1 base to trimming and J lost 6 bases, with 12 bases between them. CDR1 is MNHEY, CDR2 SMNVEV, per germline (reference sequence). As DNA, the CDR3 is TGTGCCAGCAGTTTATTTGGCAGGTCAAATGGCTACACCTTC. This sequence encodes CASSLFGRSNGYTF.

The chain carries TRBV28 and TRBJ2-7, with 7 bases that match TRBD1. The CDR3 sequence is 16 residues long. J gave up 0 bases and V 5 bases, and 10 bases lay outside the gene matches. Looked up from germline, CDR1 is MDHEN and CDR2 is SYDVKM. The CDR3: CASSLFGTAASYEQYF. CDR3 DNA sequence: TGTGCCAGCAGTCTTTTCGGGACAGCGGCCTCCTACGAGCAGTACTTC.

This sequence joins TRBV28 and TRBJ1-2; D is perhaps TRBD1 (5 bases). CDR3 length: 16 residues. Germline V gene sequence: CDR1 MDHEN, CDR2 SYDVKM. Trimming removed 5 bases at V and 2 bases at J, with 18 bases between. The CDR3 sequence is CASSPQLRGMNYGYTF. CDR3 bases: TGTGCCAGCAGTCCACAATTACGGGGCATGAACTATGGCTACACCTTC.

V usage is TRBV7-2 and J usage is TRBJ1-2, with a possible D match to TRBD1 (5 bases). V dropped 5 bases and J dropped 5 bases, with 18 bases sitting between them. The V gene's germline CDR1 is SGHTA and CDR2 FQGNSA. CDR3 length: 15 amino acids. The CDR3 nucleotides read TGTGCCAGCAGCATGGGTCCGGGACCTCAATATGGCTACACCTTC. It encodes CASSMGPGPQYGYTF.

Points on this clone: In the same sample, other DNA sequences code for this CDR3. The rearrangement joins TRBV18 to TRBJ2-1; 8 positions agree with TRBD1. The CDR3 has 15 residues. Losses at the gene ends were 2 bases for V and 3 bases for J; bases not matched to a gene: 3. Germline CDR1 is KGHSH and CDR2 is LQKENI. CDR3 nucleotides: TGTGCCAGCTCACCAGGGACAGGAGACTACAATGAGCAGTTCTTC. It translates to CASSPGTGDYNEQFF.

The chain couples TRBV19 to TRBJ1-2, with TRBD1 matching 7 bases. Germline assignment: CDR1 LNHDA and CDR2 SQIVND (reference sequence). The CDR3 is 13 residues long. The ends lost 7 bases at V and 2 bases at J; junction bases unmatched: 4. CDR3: CASKGRGNYGYTF. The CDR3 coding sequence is TGTGCCAGTAAAGGCAGGGGGAACTATGGCTACACCTTC.

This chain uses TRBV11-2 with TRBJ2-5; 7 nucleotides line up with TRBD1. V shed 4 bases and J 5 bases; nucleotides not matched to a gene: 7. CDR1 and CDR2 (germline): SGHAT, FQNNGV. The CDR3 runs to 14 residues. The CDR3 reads CASSWGQSVETQYF. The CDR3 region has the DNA TGTGCCAGCAGCTGGGGACAGTCGGTCGAGACCCAGTACTTC. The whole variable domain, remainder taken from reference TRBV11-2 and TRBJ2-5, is EAGVAQSPRYKIIEKRQSVAFWCNPISGHATLYWYQQILGQGPKLLIQFQNNGVVDDSQLPKDRFSAERLKGVDSTLKIQPAKLEDSAVYLCASSWGQSVETQYFGPGTRLLVL.

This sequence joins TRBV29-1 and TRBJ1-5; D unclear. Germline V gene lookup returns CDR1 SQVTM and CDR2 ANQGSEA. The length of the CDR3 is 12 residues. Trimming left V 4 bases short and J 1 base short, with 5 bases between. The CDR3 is CSVGASNQPQHF. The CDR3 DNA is TGCAGCGTTGGTGCCAGCAATCAGCCCCAGCATTTT. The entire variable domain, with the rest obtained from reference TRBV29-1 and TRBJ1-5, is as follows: SAVISQKPSRDICQRGTSLTIQCQVDSQVTMMFWYRQQPGQSLTLIATANQGSEATYESGFVIDKFPISRPNLTFSTLTVSNMSPEDSSIYLCSVGASNQPQHFGDGTRLSIL.

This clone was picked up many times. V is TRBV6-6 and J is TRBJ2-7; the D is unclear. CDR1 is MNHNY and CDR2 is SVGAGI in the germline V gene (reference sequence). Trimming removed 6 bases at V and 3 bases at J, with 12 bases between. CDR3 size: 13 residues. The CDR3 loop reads CASSRQLHYEQYF. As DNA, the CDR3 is TGTGCCAGCAGCCGGCAGCTCCACTACGAGCAGTACTTC.

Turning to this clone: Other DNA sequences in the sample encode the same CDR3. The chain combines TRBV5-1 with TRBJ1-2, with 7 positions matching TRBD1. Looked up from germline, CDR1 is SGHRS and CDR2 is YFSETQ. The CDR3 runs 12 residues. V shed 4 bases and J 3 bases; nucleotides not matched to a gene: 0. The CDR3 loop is CASSGTDYGYTF. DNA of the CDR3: TGCGCCAGCAGCGGGACAGACTATGGCTACACCTTC.

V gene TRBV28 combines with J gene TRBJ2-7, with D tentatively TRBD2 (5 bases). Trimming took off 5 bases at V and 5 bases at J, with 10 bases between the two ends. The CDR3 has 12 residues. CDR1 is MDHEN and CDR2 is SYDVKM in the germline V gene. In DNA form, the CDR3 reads TGTGCCAGCAGTCGAACTAGGGACGAGCAGTACTTC. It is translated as CASSRTRDEQYF.

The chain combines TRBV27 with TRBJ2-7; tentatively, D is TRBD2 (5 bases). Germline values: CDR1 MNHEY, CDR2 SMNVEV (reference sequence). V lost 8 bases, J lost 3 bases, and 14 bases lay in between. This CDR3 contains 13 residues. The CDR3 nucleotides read TGTGCCAGCGGAAGAAACAGCGGCTACGAGCAGTACTTC. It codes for CASGRNSGYEQYF.

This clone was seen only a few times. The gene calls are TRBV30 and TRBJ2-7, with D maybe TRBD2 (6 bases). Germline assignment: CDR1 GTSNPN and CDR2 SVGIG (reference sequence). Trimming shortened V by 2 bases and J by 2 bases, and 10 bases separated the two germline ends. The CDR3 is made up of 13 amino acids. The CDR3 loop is CAWSLGGPYEQYF. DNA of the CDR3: TGTGCCTGGAGTTTGGGGGGTCCCTACGAGCAGTACTTC.